These T cell receptor beta chains were read from a single sample in a study of CD8 T cells in ankylosing spondylitis. A single record per CDR3 protein comes from TCRdb applying MiXCR to the 5' RACE reads. The data show 450,000 to 550,000 distinct CDR3 sequences, about 5.4% seen once. Input material: blood, either unsorted or a sorted T cell fraction (not recorded which). These TCRs come from a male donor with ankylosing spondylitis. Each CDR3 is given with its conserved first and last residue. Each record gives: J gene, V gene, CDR3 length, clone size, D gene, CDR3 DNA, CDR3 protein. A D gene is named only where the DNA matches it firmly. The size of a clone is reported for some rows only, either as once, few or many, or as a class for expanded clones.

TRBJ2-3 | TRBV4-3 | 14 | - | - | TGCGCCAGCAGCCAAGGGCAGGGTGAAGATACGCAGTATTTT | CASSQGQGEDTQYF
TRBJ2-6 | TRBV14 | 17 | few | - | TGTGCCAGCAGCCAAAAAACGGTGTGGGGGGGGGCCAACGTCCTGACTTTC | CASSQKTVWGGANVLTF
TRBJ1-6 | TRBV28 | 14 | many | - | TGTGCCAGCAGTTTATACAGTCGTCTTTCACCCCTCCACTTT | CASSLYSRLSPLHF
TRBJ2-5 | TRBV27 | 20 | - | TRBD2 | TGTGCCAGCAGTTTTGGGGGATCTAGGAGGGCTAGCGGGAGTGGTGAGACCCAGTACTTC | CASSFGGSRRASGSGETQYF
TRBJ2-3 | TRBV5-1 | 16 | many | - | TGCGCCAGCAGCACCGGATTACAAGGTAGCACAGATACGCAGTATTTT | CASSTGLQGSTDTQYF
TRBJ2-1 | TRBV28 | 15 | - | TRBD2 | TGTGCCAGCACGCCAACTAGCGGCTACCACAATGAGCAGTTCTTC | CASTPTSGYHNEQFF
TRBJ1-2 | TRBV4-3 | 14 | many | TRBD1 | TGCGCCAGCAGCCGTCGGGACAGGGACTATGGCTACACCTTC | CASSRRDRDYGYTF
TRBJ2-1 | TRBV20-1 | 16 | few | TRBD2 | TGCAGTGCGAGGACTAGCGGGAGTTTGACCTACAATGAGCAGTTCTTC | CSARTSGSLTYNEQFF
TRBJ2-4 | TRBV7-2 | 12 | many | - | TGTGCCAGCAGCTTCGAAGGGAGTGTTCAGTACTTC | CASSFEGSVQYF
TRBJ2-7 | TRBV7-9 | 13 | many | - | TGTGCCAGCAGACTCGACTTAACCTACGAGCAGTACTTC | CASRLDLTYEQYF
TRBJ2-1 | TRBV24-1 | 20 | many | TRBD2 | TGTGCCACCAGTGATGCCCCGGGACTAGCGGGAGGGAGCTCCTACAATGAGCAGTTCTTC | CATSDAPGLAGGSSYNEQFF
TRBJ1-1 | TRBV20-1 | 14 | many | - | TGCAGTGCTCCTCCGGGGCCTGTGGACACTGAAGCTTTCTTT | CSAPPGPVDTEAFF
TRBJ1-1 | TRBV7-2 | 16 | - | TRBD1 | TGTGCCAGCAGCTTAGCCGGGACAGGGTACAACACTGAAGCTTTCTTT | CASSLAGTGYNTEAFF
TRBJ2-3 | TRBV5-1 | 15 | many | TRBD2 | TGCGCCAGCAGCCCGGGGACTAGTGTCACAGATACGCAGTATTTT | CASSPGTSVTDTQYF
TRBJ2-7 | TRBV12-3/TRBV12-4 | 14 | many | - | TGTGCCAGCAGTTTAATACCTTCGGGGGACGAGCAGTACTTC | CASSLIPSGDEQYF
TRBJ1-1 | TRBV9 | 13 | many | - | TGTGCCAGCAGCGCCGGGACGCCCGCTGAAGCTTTCTTT | CASSAGTPAEAFF
TRBJ2-1 | TRBV7-9 | 12 | many | - | TGTGCCAGCAGCCCACAAGGGCTTCGGCAGTTCTTC | CASSPQGLRQFF
TRBJ2-1 | TRBV5-5 | 12 | - | - | TGTGCCAGCAGCCCCTTATTCAATGAGCAGTTCTTC | CASSPLFNEQFF
TRBJ2-5 | TRBV9 | 16 | many | - | TGTGCCAGCAGCGGGCGCCGTGGACTGTTCGAAGAGACCCAGTACTTC | CASSGRRGLFEETQYF
TRBJ2-7 | TRBV7-2 | 12 | many | - | TGTGCCAGCACCAAGGGAAGGGTCGAGCAGTACTTC | CASTKGRVEQYF
TRBJ1-2 | TRBV20-1 | 11 | many | - | TGCAGTGCTAGAGTAGGCCTAAGCCCCATCTTC | CSARVGLSPIF
TRBJ1-5 | TRBV7-2 | 15 | - | - | TGTGCCAGCAGCCGCAACGGACAGCTCAATCAGCCCCAGCATTTT | CASSRNGQLNQPQHF
TRBJ2-1 | TRBV19 | 15 | - | - | TGTGCCAGTAGCCTCCCCTTGACTTATTACAATGAGCAGTTCTTC | CASSLPLTYYNEQFF
TRBJ2-3 | TRBV7-8 | 15 | few | TRBD2 | TGTGCCAGCAGCACATTTAGCGGGAGTGCAGATACGCAGTATTTT | CASSTFSGSADTQYF
TRBJ1-1 | TRBV27 | 14 | many | - | TGTGCCAGCAGGGTCCGGCAAGAGAACACTGAAGCTTTCTTT | CASRVRQENTEAFF
TRBJ2-4 | TRBV28 | 13 | many | - | TGTGCCAGCACGGGGTGGGACAAAAACATTCAGTACTTC | CASTGWDKNIQYF
TRBJ2-3 | TRBV20-1 | 13 | many | TRBD1 | TGCAGTGCTATCGGACAGGGTGGAAATACGCAGTATTTT | CSAIGQGGNTQYF
TRBJ2-2 | TRBV4-3 | 16 | few | TRBD2 | TGCGCCAGCAGCCAACCTTTAGCGGGAAGCACCGGGGAGCTGTTTTTT | CASSQPLAGSTGELFF
TRBJ2-5 | TRBV2 | 15 | few | TRBD2 | TGTGCCAGCAAGGATCCTAGCGGGGCTTGGGAGACCCAGTACTTC | CASKDPSGAWETQYF
TRBJ1-3 | TRBV7-6 | 14 | many | - | TGTGCCAGCAGTTCGAGGGTTTCTGGAAACACCATATATTTT | CASSSRVSGNTIYF
TRBJ1-1 | TRBV4-1 | 15 | many | - | TGCGCCAGCAGCCTGGTCATACAGGGGAACACTGAAGCTTTCTTT | CASSLVIQGNTEAFF
TRBJ2-5 | TRBV7-2 | 15 | many | TRBD1 | TGTGCCAGCAGGGACAGGGCCTTACTCCAAGAGACCCAGTACTTC | CASRDRALLQETQYF
TRBJ2-7 | TRBV6-5 | 17 | many | TRBD2 | TGTGCCAGCAGTTTCTTTCCCGGGACTACGGACTCCTACGAGCAGTACTTC | CASSFFPGTTDSYEQYF
TRBJ2-1 | TRBV7-9 | 15 | few | TRBD1 | TGTGCCAGCAGCTCGGGGACAGGGGCGGACAATGAGCAGTTCTTC | CASSSGTGADNEQFF
TRBJ2-7 | TRBV5-6 | 18 | many | TRBD2 | TGTGCCAGCAGCGCCATTACTAGCGGGAGGGCCTTGACCTACGAGCAGTACTTC | CASSAITSGRALTYEQYF
TRBJ2-1 | TRBV20-1 | 16 | few | - | TGCAGTGCTAGAGATATAAGGGAAAACATAGGAAATGAGCAGTTCTTC | CSARDIRENIGNEQFF
TRBJ2-1 | TRBV25-1 | 13 | many | - | TGTGCCAGCAGTGAAGCGAATGTTAATGAGCAGTTCTTC | CASSEANVNEQFF
TRBJ2-1 | TRBV11-1 | 17 | many | TRBD2 | TGTGCCAGCAGCCAAGGCAGACTAGCGGGTGAATACAATGAGCAGTTCTTC | CASSQGRLAGEYNEQFF
TRBJ1-4 | TRBV5-1 | 15 | many | TRBD1 | TGCGCCAGCAGCTTGCTGGACAGGGATGATGAAAAACTGTTTTTT | CASSLLDRDDEKLFF
TRBJ1-2 | TRBV6-5 | 16 | many | - | TGTGCCAGCAGTTACTCCTTGACCGGGACAAGGAATGGCTACACCTTC | CASSYSLTGTRNGYTF
TRBJ1-5 | TRBV20-1 | 12 | many | - | TGCAGTGCTAGACCCAGGGGTCAGCCCCAGCATTTT | CSARPRGQPQHF
TRBJ2-1 | TRBV12-5 | 11 | many | - | TGTGCTAGTGGTTTCGGGATTGGGCAGTTCTTC | CASGFGIGQFF
TRBJ2-2 | TRBV20-1 | 13 | many | TRBD1 | TGCAGTGGCACACAGGGGGCCGGCGGGGAGCTGTTTTTT | CSGTQGAGGELFF
TRBJ2-3 | TRBV9 | 16 | few | TRBD2 | TGTGCCAGCAGCGTAGCTACTAGCGGTAGCACAGATACGCAGTATTTT | CASSVATSGSTDTQYF
TRBJ1-1 | TRBV6-5 | 16 | many | - | TGTGCCAGCAGTTACTCAGGGCGGCATTTGAACACTGAAGCTTTCTTT | CASSYSGRHLNTEAFF
TRBJ2-1 | TRBV24-1 | 16 | many | TRBD2 | TGTGCCACCAGTGATCCGGGACTAGCGGGAAACAATGAGCAGTTCTTC | CATSDPGLAGNNEQFF
TRBJ1-4 | TRBV6-5 | 11 | many | - | TGTGCCAGCAAAAGGGGGGAAAAACTGTTTTTT | CASKRGEKLFF
TRBJ2-5 | TRBV20-1 | 14 | many | TRBD2 | TGCAGTGCTAGTAGCCTAGCGGGATATGAGACCCAGTACTTC | CSASSLAGYETQYF
TRBJ2-7 | TRBV5-1 | 15 | many | TRBD1 | TGCGCCAGCAGCCCTAGGGCAGGGGGCTCCCACGAGCAGTACTTC | CASSPRAGGSHEQYF
TRBJ2-7 | TRBV29-1 | 14 | many | - | TGCAGCGTTGGGGTGTTAGCCCGGACCTACGAGCAGTACTTC | CSVGVLARTYEQYF
TRBJ2-1 | TRBV7-6 | 15 | many | - | TGTGCCAGCAGCCCGACTCACCCCCTGGACAATGAGCAGTTCTTC | CASSPTHPLDNEQFF
TRBJ2-1 | TRBV5-1 | 16 | few | - | TGCGCCAGCAGCTTGGCCAGGGTTAGCTCCTACAATGAGCAGTTCTTC | CASSLARVSSYNEQFF
TRBJ2-3 | TRBV3-1 | 14 | - | - | TGTGCCAGCAGCCAAGCGCCGTTAGGAGATACGCAGTATTTT | CASSQAPLGDTQYF
TRBJ2-3 | TRBV7-9 | 14 | many | - | TGTGCCAGCAGCCCCATGGGTAAAACGGATACGCAGTATTTT | CASSPMGKTDTQYF
TRBJ1-3 | TRBV20-1 | 16 | many | - | TGCAGTGCTAGAGATCATATGTCGAGCTCTGGAAACACCATATATTTT | CSARDHMSSSGNTIYF
TRBJ2-2 | TRBV5-1 | 15 | many | TRBD1 | TGCGCCAGCAGTTTACAGGGGGCTGAGACCGGGGAGCTGTTTTTT | CASSLQGAETGELFF
TRBJ2-1 | TRBV5-1 | 15 | many | - | TGCGCCAGCAGCTCGGACGTCAGCTCCTACAATGAGCAGTTCTTC | CASSSDVSSYNEQFF